This TCR beta chain was identified in a study of spatial heterogeneity in lung cancer (dated by TCRdb to the late 2010s). The study in broad terms: Beta-chain transcripts were consistently detected in greater numbers than alpha-chain transcripts, which likely reflected higher beta-chain transcript abundance. In the raw uncorrected reads, each unique combination of TCR and UMI appeared more than ten times on average. In non-small cell lung cancer, the study quantitatively compared TCR alpha and beta repertoires across several tumor regions, matched nontumor lung, and blood. Nonsynonymous mutation counts, determined by whole-exome sequencing of tumor tissue, were related to TCR repertoire features. At surgery, both alpha and beta chains were TCR-sequenced in more than 200 tumor regions, 63 to 65 matched nontumor lung samples and a few dozen PBMC samples. The paper as a whole reports these results and caveats: Additional single-cell paired TCR alpha and beta sequencing was considered necessary to confirm, at a functional level, the hypothesis that regional TCRs recognize regional mutations.

In light of the paper, this sample's time point label describes: sample taken at primary tumor resection. The donors were 70 or so patients from the lung TRACERx cohort who had early-stage, untreated non-small cell lung cancer. TCR sequencing used whole RNA extracted from tumor and nontumor lung tissue, or from cryopreserved PBMC samples, without cell sorting. Only patients for whom sufficient RNA was available from at least two tumor regions were selected for TCR sequencing. Before being selected, tumor and adjacent nontumor lung specimens were reviewed by a lung pathologist. The library was obtained by 5' RACE. This sample was sequenced with a NextSeq 500. To allow correction of PCR and sequencing errors, the TCR library protocol tagged every TCR cDNA molecule with a unique molecular identifier. The published analysis was carried out like this. Decombinator tools were used for TCR identification, UMI-based error correction and CDR3 extraction. TCRs above a frequency of 2 per 1,000, corresponding to the top 1% of the tumor frequency distribution, were defined as expanded. Renyi diversity was calculated using the R vegan package after each repertoire was subsampled 100 times to 5,000 TCRs. CDR3 similarity networks were built from amino acid triplet string-kernel similarity, with CDR3s being connected when pairwise similarity was above 0.82. TCRdb passed the public sequencing reads through fastp at Q25 and MiXCR, retaining productive beta sequences. Duplicate CDR3 protein sequences are folded into a single record with the most common DNA and genes. The V and J calls were determined by TCRdb, not by the authors. The sample data list roughly 1,700 distinct CDR3 sequences, and roughly 24% of these were observed just once. The ten most abundant clones make up around 13% of the sample.

Comments on this clonotype: There is no known antigen for this receptor. Base-call qualities are not available, and no considerably larger clone is one nucleotide away.

Based on the germline V gene, the CDR1 and CDR2 sequences are LGHNA and YSLEER. Taken from cysteine to phenylalanine, the CDR3 has 15 residues. This entry keeps only the CDR3 DNA: 45 bases, framed from base 1. The V and J ends are trimmed by 0 bases and 4 bases, leaving 10 bases between them. This TCR was recovered from a male donor with early-stage non-small cell lung cancer. Here the sequenced sample was normal lung tissue next to the tumor, taken at surgery. The sequence links TRBV4-3 to TRBJ1-3, and possibly TRBD1, on 6 matching bases. The nucleotides read TGCGCCAGCAGCCAAGATCCGCAGGGGGGAAACACCATATATTTT. It encodes CASSQDPQGGNTIYF.